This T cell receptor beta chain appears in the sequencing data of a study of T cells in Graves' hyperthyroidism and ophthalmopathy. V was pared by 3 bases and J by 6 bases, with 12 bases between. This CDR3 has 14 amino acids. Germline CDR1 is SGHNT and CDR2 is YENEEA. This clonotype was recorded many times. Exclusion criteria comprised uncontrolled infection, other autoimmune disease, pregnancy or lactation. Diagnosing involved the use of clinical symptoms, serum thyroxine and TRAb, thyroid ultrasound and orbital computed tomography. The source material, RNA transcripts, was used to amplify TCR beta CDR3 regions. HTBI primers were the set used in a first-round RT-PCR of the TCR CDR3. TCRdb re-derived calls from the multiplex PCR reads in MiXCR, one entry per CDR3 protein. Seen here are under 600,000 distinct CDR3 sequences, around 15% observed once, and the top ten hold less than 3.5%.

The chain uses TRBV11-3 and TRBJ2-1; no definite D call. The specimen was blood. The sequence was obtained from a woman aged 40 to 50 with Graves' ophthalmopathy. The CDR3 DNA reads TGTGCCAGCAGCTTCGGCACCTGGGGCAATGAGCAGTTCTTC. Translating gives CASSFGTWGNEQFF.